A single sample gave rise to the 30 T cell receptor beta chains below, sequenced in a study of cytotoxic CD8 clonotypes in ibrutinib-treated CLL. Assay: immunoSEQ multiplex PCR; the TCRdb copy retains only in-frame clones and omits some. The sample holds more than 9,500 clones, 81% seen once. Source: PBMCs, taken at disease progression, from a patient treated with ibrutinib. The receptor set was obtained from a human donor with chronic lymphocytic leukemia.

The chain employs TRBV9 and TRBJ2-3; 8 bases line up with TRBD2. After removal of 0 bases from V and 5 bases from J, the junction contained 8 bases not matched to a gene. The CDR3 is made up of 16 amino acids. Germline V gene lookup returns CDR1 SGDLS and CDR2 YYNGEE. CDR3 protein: CASSVGPAGVVDTQYF. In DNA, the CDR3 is TGTGCCAGCAGCGTAGGGCCAGCGGGAGTGGTAGATACGCAGTATTTT.

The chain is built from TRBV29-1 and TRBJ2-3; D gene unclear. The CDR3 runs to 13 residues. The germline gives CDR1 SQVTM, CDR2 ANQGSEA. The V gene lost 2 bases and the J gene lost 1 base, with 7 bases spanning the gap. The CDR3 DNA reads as TGCAGCGTTGAATCCCAGGGCACAGATACGCAGTATTTT. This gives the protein CSVESQGTDTQYF.

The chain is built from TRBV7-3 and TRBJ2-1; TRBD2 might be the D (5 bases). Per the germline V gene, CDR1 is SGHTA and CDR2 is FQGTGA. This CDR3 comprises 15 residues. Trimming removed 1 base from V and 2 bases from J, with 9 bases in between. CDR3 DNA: TGTGCCAGCAGCTTAAGGCTAGCTGCCTACAATGAGCAGTTCTTC. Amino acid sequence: CASSLRLAAYNEQFF.

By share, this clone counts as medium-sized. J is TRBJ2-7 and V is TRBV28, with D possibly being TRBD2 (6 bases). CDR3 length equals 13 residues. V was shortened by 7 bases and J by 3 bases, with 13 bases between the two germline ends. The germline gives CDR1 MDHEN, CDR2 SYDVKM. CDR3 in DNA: TGTGCCAGCACTAGGACTACAGGCTACGAGCAGTACTTC. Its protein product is CASTRTTGYEQYF.

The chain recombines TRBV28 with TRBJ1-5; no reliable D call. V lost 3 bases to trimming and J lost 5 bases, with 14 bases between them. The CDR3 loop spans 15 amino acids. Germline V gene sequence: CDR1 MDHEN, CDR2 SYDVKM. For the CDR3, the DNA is TGTGCCAGCAGTTTGGCCAGACCTATCGATCAGCCCCAGCATTTT. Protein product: CASSLARPIDQPQHF.

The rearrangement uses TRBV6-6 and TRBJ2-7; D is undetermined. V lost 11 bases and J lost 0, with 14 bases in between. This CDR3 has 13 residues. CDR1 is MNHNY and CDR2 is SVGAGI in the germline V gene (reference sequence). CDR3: CAASRSLSYEQYF. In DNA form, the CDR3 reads TGTGCCGCATCTAGGTCCCTCTCCTACGAGCAGTACTTC.

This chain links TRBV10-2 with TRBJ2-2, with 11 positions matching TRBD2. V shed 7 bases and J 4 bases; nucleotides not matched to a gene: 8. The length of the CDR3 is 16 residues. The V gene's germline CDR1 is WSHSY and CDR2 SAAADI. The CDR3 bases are TGCGCCAGCAACTTACTAGCGGGAGACCTCACCGGGGAGCTGTTTTTT. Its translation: CASNLLAGDLTGELFF.

Here the CDR3 DNA reads TGTGCCAGCAGCTTTTTAGGAAACGAGCAGTTCTTC. Protein sequence: CASSFLGNEQFF. The chain couples TRBV5-5 to TRBJ2-1, with D unclear. The V gene's germline CDR1 is SGHKS and CDR2 YYEKEE (reference sequence). V was clipped by 2 bases and J by 10 bases, with 10 bases between them. This CDR3 spans 12 amino acids.

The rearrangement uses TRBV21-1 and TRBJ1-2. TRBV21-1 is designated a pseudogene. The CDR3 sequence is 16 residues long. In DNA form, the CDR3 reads TGTGCCAGCAGCAAAGCGCGTCGGGACCTCAGGGAGGGCTACACCTTC. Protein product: CASSKARRDLREGYTF.

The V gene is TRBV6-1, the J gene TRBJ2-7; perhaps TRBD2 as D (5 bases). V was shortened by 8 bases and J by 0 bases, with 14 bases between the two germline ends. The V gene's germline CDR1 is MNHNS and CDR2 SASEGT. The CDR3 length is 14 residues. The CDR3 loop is CASSRAALSYEQYF. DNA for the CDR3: TGTGCCAGCTCGCGGGCGGCGCTCTCCTACGAGCAGTACTTC.

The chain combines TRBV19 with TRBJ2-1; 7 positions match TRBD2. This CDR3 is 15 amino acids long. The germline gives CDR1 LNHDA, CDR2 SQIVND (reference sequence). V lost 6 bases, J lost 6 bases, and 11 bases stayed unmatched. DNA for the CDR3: TGTGCCAGTAGCTTTAGTCGGGAGGCCTTCAATGAGCAGTTCTTC. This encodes CASSFSREAFNEQFF. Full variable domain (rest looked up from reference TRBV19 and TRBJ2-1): DGGITQSPKYLFRKEGQNVTLSCEQNLNHDAMYWYRQDPGQGLRLIYYSQIVNDFQKGDIAEGYSVSREKKESFPLTVTSAQKNPTAFYLCASSFSREAFNEQFFGPGTRLTVL.

The CDR3 DNA is TGTGCCATCAGGCCCGGGACATCCTTGAACACTGAAGCTTTCTTT. Protein: CAIRPGTSLNTEAFF. The chain is built from TRBV10-3 and TRBJ1-1; D possibly corresponds to TRBD1 (6 bases). The V and J ends lost 6 bases and 0 bases respectively, with 14 bases between them. Germline assignment: CDR1 ENHRY and CDR2 SYGVKD. The CDR3 contains 15 residues.

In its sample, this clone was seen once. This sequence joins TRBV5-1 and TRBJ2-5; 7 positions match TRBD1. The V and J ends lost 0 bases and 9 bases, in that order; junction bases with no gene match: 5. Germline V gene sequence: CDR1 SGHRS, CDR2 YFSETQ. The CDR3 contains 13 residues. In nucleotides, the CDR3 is TGCGCCAGCAGCTTGGATTCAACAGGGGCCCAGTACTTC. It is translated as CASSLDSTGAQYF.

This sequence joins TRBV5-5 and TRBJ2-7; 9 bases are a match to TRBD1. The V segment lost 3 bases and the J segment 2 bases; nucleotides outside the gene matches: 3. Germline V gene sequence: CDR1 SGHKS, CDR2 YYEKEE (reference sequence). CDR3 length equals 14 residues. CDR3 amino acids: CASSWGQGAYEQYF. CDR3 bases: TGTGCCAGCAGCTGGGGACAGGGCGCCTACGAGCAGTACTTC.

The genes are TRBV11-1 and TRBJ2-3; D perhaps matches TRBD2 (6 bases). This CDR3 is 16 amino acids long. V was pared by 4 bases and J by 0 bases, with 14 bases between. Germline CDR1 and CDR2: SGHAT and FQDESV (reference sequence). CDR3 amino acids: CASSSETGTSTDTQYF. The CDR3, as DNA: TGTGCCAGCAGCTCAGAGACCGGGACTAGCACAGATACGCAGTATTTT.

In DNA, the CDR3 is TGTGCCAGTAGTATCCCAGGGGCCACTGAAGCTTTCTTT. This codes for CASSIPGATEAFF. J is TRBJ1-1 and V is TRBV19, with a tentative D call TRBD1 (6 bases). The CDR3 length is 13 residues. Trimming removed 3 bases from V and 4 bases from J, with 9 bases in between. Germline V lookup: CDR1 LNHDA, CDR2 SQIVND (reference sequence).

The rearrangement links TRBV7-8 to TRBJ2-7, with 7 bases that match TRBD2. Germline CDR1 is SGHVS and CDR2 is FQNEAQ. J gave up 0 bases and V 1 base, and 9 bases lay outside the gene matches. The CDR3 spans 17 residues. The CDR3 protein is CASSLGQLALSSYEQYF. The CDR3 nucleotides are TGTGCCAGCAGCTTAGGGCAACTAGCGCTTAGCTCCTACGAGCAGTACTTC.

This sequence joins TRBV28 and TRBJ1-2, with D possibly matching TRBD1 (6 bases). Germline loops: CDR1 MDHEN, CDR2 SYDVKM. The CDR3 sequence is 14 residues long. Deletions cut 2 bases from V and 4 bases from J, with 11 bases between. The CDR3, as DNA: TGTGCCAGCAGTTTAGGGGGGGCTTCCTATGGCTACACCTTC. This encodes CASSLGGASYGYTF.

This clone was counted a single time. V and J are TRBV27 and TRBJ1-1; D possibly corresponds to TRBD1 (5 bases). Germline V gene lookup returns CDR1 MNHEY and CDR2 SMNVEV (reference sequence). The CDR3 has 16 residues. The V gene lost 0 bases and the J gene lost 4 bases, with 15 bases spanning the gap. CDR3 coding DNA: TGTGCCAGCAGTTTATCGATCGGGCTGGGGGGCACTGAAGCTTTCTTT. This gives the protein CASSLSIGLGGTEAFF.

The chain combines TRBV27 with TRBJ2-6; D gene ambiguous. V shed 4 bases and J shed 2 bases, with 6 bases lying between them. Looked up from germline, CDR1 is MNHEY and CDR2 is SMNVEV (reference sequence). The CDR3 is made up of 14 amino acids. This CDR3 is CASSSDTGANVLTF. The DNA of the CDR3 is TGTGCCAGCAGTTCAGACACTGGGGCCAACGTCCTGACTTTC.

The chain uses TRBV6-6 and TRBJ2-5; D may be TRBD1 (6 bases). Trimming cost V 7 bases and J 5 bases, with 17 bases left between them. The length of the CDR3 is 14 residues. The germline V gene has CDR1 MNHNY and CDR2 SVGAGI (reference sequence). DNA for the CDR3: TGTGCCAGCACCTTCTTACAGGGCCGGGAGACCCAGTACTTC. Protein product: CASTFLQGRETQYF.

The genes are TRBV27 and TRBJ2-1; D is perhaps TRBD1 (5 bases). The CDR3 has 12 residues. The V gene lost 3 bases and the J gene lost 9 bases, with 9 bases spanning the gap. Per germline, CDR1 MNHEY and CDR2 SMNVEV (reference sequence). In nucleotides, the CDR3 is TGTGCCAGCAGTTTTCGACAGACTGAGCAGTTCTTC. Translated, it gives CASSFRQTEQFF.

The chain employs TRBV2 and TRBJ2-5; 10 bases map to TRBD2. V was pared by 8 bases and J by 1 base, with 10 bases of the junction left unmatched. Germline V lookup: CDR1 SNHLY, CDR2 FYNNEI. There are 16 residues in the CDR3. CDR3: CASRRQRTSGQETQYF. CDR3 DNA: TGTGCCAGCCGCCGTCAGCGGACTAGCGGCCAAGAGACCCAGTACTTC.

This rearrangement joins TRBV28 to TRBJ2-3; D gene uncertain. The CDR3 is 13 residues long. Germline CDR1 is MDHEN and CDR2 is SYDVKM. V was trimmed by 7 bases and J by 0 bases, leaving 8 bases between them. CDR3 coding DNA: TGTGCCAGCACCACTTCTAGCACAGATACGCAGTATTTT. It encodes CASTTSSTDTQYF.

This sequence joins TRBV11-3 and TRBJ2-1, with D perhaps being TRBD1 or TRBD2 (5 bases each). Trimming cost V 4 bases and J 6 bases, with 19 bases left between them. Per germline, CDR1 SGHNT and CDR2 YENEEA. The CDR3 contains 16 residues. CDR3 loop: CASSSTTGALLNEQFF. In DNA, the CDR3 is TGTGCCAGCAGCTCCACCACCGGGGCCCTTCTCAATGAGCAGTTCTTC.

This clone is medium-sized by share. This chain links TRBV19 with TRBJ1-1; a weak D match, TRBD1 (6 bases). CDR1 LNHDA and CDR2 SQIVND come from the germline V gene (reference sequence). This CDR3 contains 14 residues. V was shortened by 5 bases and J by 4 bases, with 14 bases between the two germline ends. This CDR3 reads CASSPQGLGTEAFF. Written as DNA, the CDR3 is TGTGCCAGTAGTCCACAGGGATTAGGCACTGAAGCTTTCTTT. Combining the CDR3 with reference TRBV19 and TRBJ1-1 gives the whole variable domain DGGITQSPKYLFRKEGQNVTLSCEQNLNHDAMYWYRQDPGQGLRLIYYSQIVNDFQKGDIAEGYSVSREKKESFPLTVTSAQKNPTAFYLCASSPQGLGTEAFFGQGTRLTVV.

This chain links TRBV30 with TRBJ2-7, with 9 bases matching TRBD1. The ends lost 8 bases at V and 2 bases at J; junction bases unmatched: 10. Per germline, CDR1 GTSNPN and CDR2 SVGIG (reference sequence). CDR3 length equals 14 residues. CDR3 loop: CAGNRDRAPYEQYF. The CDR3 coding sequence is TGTGCCGGAAACCGGGACAGGGCCCCCTACGAGCAGTACTTC.

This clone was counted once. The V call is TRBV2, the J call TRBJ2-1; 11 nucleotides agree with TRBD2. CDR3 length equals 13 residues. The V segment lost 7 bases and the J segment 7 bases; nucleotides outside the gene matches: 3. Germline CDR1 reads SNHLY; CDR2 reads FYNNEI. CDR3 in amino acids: CASNRLAGNEQFF. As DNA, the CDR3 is TGTGCCAGCAACCGACTAGCGGGGAATGAGCAGTTCTTC.

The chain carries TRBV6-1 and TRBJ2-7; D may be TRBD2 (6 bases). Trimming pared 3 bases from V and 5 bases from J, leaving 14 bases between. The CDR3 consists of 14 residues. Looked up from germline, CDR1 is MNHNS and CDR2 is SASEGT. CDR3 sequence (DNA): TGTGCCAGCAGTGAGGTGGCAGGGAGGAACGAGCAGTACTTC. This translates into CASSEVAGRNEQYF.

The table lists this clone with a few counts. The CDR3 DNA reads as TGTGCCAGTGGTCCTCCCCGGGAAAAACTGTTTTTT. Translation: CASGPPREKLFF. The V gene is TRBV19, the J gene TRBJ1-4; D is unclear. V lost 8 bases and J 8 bases, leaving 12 bases between the germline ends. Germline V gene lookup returns CDR1 LNHDA and CDR2 SQIVND (reference sequence). CDR3 length: 12 amino acids.